The present TCR beta chain was sequenced within a study of CD8 T cells in Susac syndrome. This CDR3 contains 15 residues. CDR1 is LGHNT and CDR2 is FRNRAP in the germline V gene. RNA amounts of about 0.5 to 1 ug underwent reverse transcription with random hexamers. A single record per CDR3 protein comes from TCRdb applying MiXCR to the immunoSEQ multiplex PCR reads. The sample consists of about 210,000 distinct CDR3 sequences, 94% of them appearing once. This clonotype turned up a few times. Mismatch with germline at one junction end may stem from a read error. Sequenced material: CD4+ T cells from PBMCs. This receptor was obtained from a human donor with Susac syndrome. The rearrangement uses TRBV12-5 and TRBJ2-1; 8 bases agree with TRBD1. CDR3 DNA: TGTGCTAGTAGTTTCGGGACAGGAGCGTACAATGAGCAGTTCTTC. This gives the protein CASSFGTGAYNEQFF.